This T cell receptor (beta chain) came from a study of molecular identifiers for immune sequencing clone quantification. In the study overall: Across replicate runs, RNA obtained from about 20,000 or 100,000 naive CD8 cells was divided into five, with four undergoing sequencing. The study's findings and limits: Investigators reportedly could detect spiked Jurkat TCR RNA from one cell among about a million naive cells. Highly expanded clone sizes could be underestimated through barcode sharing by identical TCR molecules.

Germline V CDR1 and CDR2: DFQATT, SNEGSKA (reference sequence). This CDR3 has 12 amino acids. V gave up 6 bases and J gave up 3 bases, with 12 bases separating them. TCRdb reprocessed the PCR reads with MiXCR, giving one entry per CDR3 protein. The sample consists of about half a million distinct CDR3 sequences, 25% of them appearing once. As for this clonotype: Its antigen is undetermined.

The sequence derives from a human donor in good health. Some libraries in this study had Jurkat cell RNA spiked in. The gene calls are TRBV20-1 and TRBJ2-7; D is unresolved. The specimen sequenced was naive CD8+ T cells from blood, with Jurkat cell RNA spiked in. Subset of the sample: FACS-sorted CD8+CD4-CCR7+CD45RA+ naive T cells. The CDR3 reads CSATLQNYEQYF. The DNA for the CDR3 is TGCAGTGCGACTCTTCAGAACTACGAGCAGTACTTC.